The rows below give T cell receptor beta chains drawn from one sample of a study of persistence of HIV-infected CD4 T cells. The antigens of these receptors remain unknown. Sequenced by immunoSEQ multiplex PCR; TCRdb stores in-frame clones only, minus some. The table shows 35,000 to 50,000 clones, with around 92% occurring only once. Specimen: CD4+ T cells sorted from PBMCs after roughly 18-hour stimulation, collected from a patient who received antiretroviral therapy. Source of these receptors: an adult man with HIV who was CMV-seropositive. Each CDR3 is given with its conserved first and last residue. The D gene is left open where the match is weak. The size of a clone is reported for some rows only, either as once, few or many, or as a class for expanded clones.

D: .; J: TRBJ1-2; V: TRBV25-1; length: 12; size: .; CDR3: CATRPGVGGYTF; DNA: TGTGCCACCCGGCCGGGGGTCGGTGGCTACACCTTC
D: .; J: TRBJ1-5; V: TRBV3-1/TRBV3-2; length: 14; size: .; CDR3: CASSQGHGNQPQHF; DNA: TGTGCCAGCAGCCAAGGACACGGAAATCAGCCCCAGCATTTT
D: .; J: TRBJ1-2; V: TRBV6-2/TRBV6-3; length: 13; size: .; CDR3: CASSYQSNYGYTF; DNA: TGTGCCAGCAGTTACCAGTCAAACTATGGCTACACCTTC
D: TRBD1; J: TRBJ2-7; V: TRBV10-2; length: 13; size: .; CDR3: CASRLDRIYEQYF; DNA: TGCGCCAGCAGACTGGACAGGATCTACGAGCAGTACTTC
D: TRBD1; J: TRBJ2-7; V: TRBV10-1; length: 13; size: .; CDR3: CASSGTGDHEQYF; DNA: TGCGCCAGCAGTGGGACAGGGGACCACGAGCAGTACTTC
D: .; J: TRBJ1-1; V: TRBV29-1; length: 15; size: once; CDR3: CSVPRRGLMNTEAFF; DNA: TGCAGCGTTCCCCGGAGGGGTTTAATGAACACTGAAGCTTTCTTT
D: .; J: TRBJ1-1; V: TRBV6-1; length: 12; size: .; CDR3: CASSERSIEAFF; DNA: TGTGCCAGCAGTGAAAGGTCCATTGAAGCTTTCTTT
D: TRBD1; J: TRBJ2-6; V: TRBV18; length: 18; size: .; CDR3: CASSPPRGLGSGANVLTF; DNA: TGTGCCAGCTCACCACCAAGGGGGCTTGGCTCTGGGGCCAACGTCCTGACTTTC
D: .; J: TRBJ1-2; V: TRBV7-2; length: 15; size: .; CDR3: CASSLVTGTNYGYTF; DNA: TGTGCCAGCAGCTTAGTAACAGGGACTAACTATGGCTACACCTTC
D: .; J: TRBJ1-5; V: TRBV28; length: 16; size: .; CDR3: CASSPGGVLSNQPQHF; DNA: TGTGCCAGCAGTCCGGGGGGGGTGCTTAGCAATCAGCCCCAGCATTTT
D: TRBD2; J: TRBJ2-7; V: TRBV9; length: 17; size: .; CDR3: CASSVGLAGANSYEQYF; DNA: TGTGCCAGCAGCGTAGGACTAGCGGGGGCTAACTCCTACGAGCAGTACTTC
D: TRBD1; J: TRBJ2-1; V: TRBV24-1; length: 15; size: .; CDR3: CATSAAGQGVWEQFF; DNA: TGTGCCACCAGTGCCGCCGGACAGGGCGTTTGGGAGCAGTTCTTC
D: TRBD1; J: TRBJ2-7; V: TRBV28; length: 15; size: .; CDR3: CASRTPGQGSYEQYF; DNA: TGTGCCAGCAGAACCCCAGGACAGGGCTCCTACGAGCAGTACTTC
D: .; J: TRBJ2-1; V: TRBV11-3; length: 13; size: .; CDR3: CASSQSWYNEQFF; DNA: TGTGCCAGCAGTCAATCTTGGTACAATGAGCAGTTCTTC
D: .; J: TRBJ2-3; V: TRBV28; length: 15; size: .; CDR3: CASSYYRVGEDTQYF; DNA: TGTGCCAGCAGTTATTACCGGGTCGGGGAAGATACGCAGTATTTT
D: TRBD1; J: TRBJ1-6; V: TRBV4-2; length: 16; size: once; CDR3: CASSLNRGGYNSPLHF; DNA: TGTGCCAGCAGCCTGAACAGGGGGGGCTATAATTCACCCCTCCACTTT
D: .; J: TRBJ2-3; V: TRBV18; length: 16; size: .; CDR3: CASSLLDSRRTDTQYF; DNA: TGTGCCAGCTCACTCTTGGACTCGCGCCGCACAGATACGCAGTATTTT
D: .; J: TRBJ1-5; V: TRBV5-5; length: 16; size: .; CDR3: CASSLRGAGSNQPQHF; DNA: TGTGCCAGCAGCTTGAGGGGCGCGGGGAGCAATCAGCCCCAGCATTTT
D: .; J: TRBJ2-2; V: TRBV27; length: 12; size: .; CDR3: CASSRLNGELFF; DNA: TGTGCCAGCAGCCGCCTAAACGGGGAGCTGTTTTTT
D: TRBD1; J: TRBJ2-3; V: TRBV3-1/TRBV3-2; length: 14; size: .; CDR3: CASSQNRGTDTQYF; DNA: TGTGCCAGCAGCCAAAACAGGGGAACAGATACGCAGTATTTT
D: TRBD1; J: TRBJ1-6; V: TRBV10-3; length: 15; size: .; CDR3: CAISWTGGKDSPLHF; DNA: TGTGCCATCAGTTGGACAGGGGGCAAGGATTCACCCCTCCACTTT
D: .; J: TRBJ1-4; V: TRBV29-1; length: 12; size: .; CDR3: CSANRENEKLFF; DNA: TGCAGCGCCAACAGGGAGAATGAAAAACTGTTTTTT
D: .; J: TRBJ2-1; V: TRBV25-1; length: 14; size: .; CDR3: CASSEPGPRNEQFF; DNA: TGTGCCAGCAGTGAGCCCGGCCCCCGCAATGAGCAGTTCTTC
D: .; J: TRBJ2-6; V: TRBV2; length: 16; size: .; CDR3: CASSWDGRSGANVLTF; DNA: TGTGCCAGCAGTTGGGACGGCCGCTCTGGGGCCAACGTCCTGACTTTC
D: .; J: TRBJ1-2; V: TRBV5-1; length: 14; size: .; CDR3: CASSLSRASDGYTF; DNA: TGCGCCAGCAGCTTGTCCAGGGCTTCTGATGGCTACACCTTC
D: .; J: TRBJ1-5; V: TRBV6-2/TRBV6-3; length: 16; size: .; CDR3: CASSYGVLYSNQPQHF; DNA: TGTGCCAGCAGTTACGGCGTTTTATATAGCAATCAGCCCCAGCATTTT
D: .; J: TRBJ1-2; V: TRBV12-3/TRBV12-4; length: 13; size: .; CDR3: CASSQSQKVGYTF; DNA: TGTGCCAGCAGCCAGAGCCAGAAGGTTGGCTACACCTTC
D: .; J: TRBJ1-2; V: TRBV12-3/TRBV12-4; length: 12; size: .; CDR3: CASSLRGYGYTF; DNA: TGTGCCAGCAGTTTAAGGGGCTATGGCTACACCTTC
D: .; J: TRBJ1-6; V: TRBV5-8; length: 16; size: .; CDR3: CASSSEGVGTNSPLHF; DNA: TGTGCCAGCAGCTCGGAAGGAGTAGGCACTAATTCACCCCTCCACTTT
D: .; J: TRBJ1-6; V: TRBV7-9; length: 14; size: few; CDR3: CASSSSGRYSPLHF; DNA: TGTGCCAGCAGCTCCTCGGGACGTTATTCACCCCTCCACTTT
D: .; J: TRBJ1-4; V: TRBV19; length: 17; size: once; CDR3: CASSITGRQTTNEKLFF; DNA: TGTGCCAGTAGTATTACCGGCCGCCAGACAACTAATGAAAAACTGTTTTTT
D: .; J: TRBJ1-6; V: TRBV3-1/TRBV3-2; length: 14; size: once; CDR3: CASTTGTANSPLHF; DNA: TGTGCCAGCACCACCGGGACGGCTAATTCACCCCTCCACTTT
D: .; J: TRBJ1-2; V: TRBV3-1/TRBV3-2; length: 14; size: .; CDR3: CASSQLTGGRDYTF; DNA: TGTGCCAGCAGCCAATTGACGGGAGGGAGAGACTACACCTTC
D: TRBD1; J: TRBJ1-2; V: TRBV27; length: 16; size: .; CDR3: CASRTMTGLVNYGYTF; DNA: TGTGCCAGCAGAACTATGACAGGGCTAGTTAACTATGGCTACACCTTC
D: .; J: TRBJ2-7; V: TRBV6-2/TRBV6-3; length: 13; size: .; CDR3: CASSYRGPYEQYF; DNA: TGTGCCAGCAGTTACCGGGGACCCTACGAGCAGTACTTC
D: .; J: TRBJ1-5; V: TRBV28; length: 15; size: once; CDR3: CASTRGGRAEQPQHF; DNA: TGTGCCAGCACCCGAGGAGGCAGGGCAGAACAGCCCCAGCATTTT
D: .; J: TRBJ2-3; V: TRBV9; length: 14; size: .; CDR3: CASRKDPSTDTQYF; DNA: TGTGCCAGCAGGAAGGACCCCAGTACAGATACGCAGTATTTT
D: TRBD1; J: TRBJ1-6; V: TRBV4-2; length: 16; size: .; CDR3: CASSQEPTGAVSPLHF; DNA: TGTGCCAGCAGCCAAGAGCCCACAGGGGCCGTTTCACCCCTCCACTTT
D: TRBD1; J: TRBJ2-4; V: TRBV6-1; length: 17; size: once; CDR3: CASSAPSRGLGKNIQYF; DNA: TGTGCCAGCAGTGCACCATCAAGGGGGCTGGGCAAAAACATTCAGTACTTC
D: TRBD1; J: TRBJ1-5; V: TRBV3-1/TRBV3-2; length: 15; size: .; CDR3: CASSLQGSGNQPQHF; DNA: TGTGCCAGCAGCCTACAGGGGTCTGGCAATCAGCCCCAGCATTTT
D: .; J: TRBJ1-2; V: TRBV5-1; length: 13; size: .; CDR3: CASSLQGDYGYTF; DNA: TGCGCCAGCAGCTTACAGGGAGATTATGGCTACACCTTC
D: .; J: TRBJ2-3; V: TRBV11-3; length: 14; size: .; CDR3: CASSHTGMSNTQYF; DNA: TGTGCCAGCAGCCACACAGGGATGAGTAATACGCAGTATTTT
D: .; J: TRBJ1-2; V: TRBV24-1; length: 12; size: .; CDR3: CATRGGEDGYTF; DNA: TGTGCCACCCGGGGAGGGGAGGATGGCTACACCTTC
D: TRBD1; J: TRBJ1-1; V: TRBV28; length: 12; size: .; CDR3: CASTGTGRNAFF; DNA: TGTGCCAGCACAGGGACAGGGAGAAACGCTTTCTTT
D: .; J: TRBJ1-1; V: TRBV5-1; length: 13; size: once; CDR3: CASSLGGNTEAFF; DNA: TGCGCCAGCAGCTTGGGAGGGAACACTGAAGCTTTCTTT
D: .; J: TRBJ2-1; V: TRBV10-3; length: 13; size: .; CDR3: CAISVPYRNEQFF; DNA: TGTGCCATCAGTGTACCGTACAGGAATGAGCAGTTCTTC
D: .; J: TRBJ1-1; V: TRBV6-5; length: 14; size: .; CDR3: CASSSGTVNTEAFF; DNA: TGTGCCAGCAGCTCCGGGACCGTCAACACTGAAGCTTTCTTT
D: .; J: TRBJ2-3; V: TRBV29-1; length: 15; size: once; CDR3: CSVANPDRGGDTQYF; DNA: TGCAGCGTGGCCAATCCCGACAGGGGAGGGGATACGCAGTATTTT
D: .; J: TRBJ2-2; V: TRBV7-3; length: 14; size: .; CDR3: CASSLVQNTGELFF; DNA: TGTGCCAGCAGCTTAGTACAAAACACCGGGGAGCTGTTTTTT
D: TRBD2; J: TRBJ2-7; V: TRBV18; length: 15; size: .; CDR3: CASSQTRTSGYEQYF; DNA: TGTGCCAGCTCACAAACCAGGACTAGCGGTTACGAGCAGTACTTC
D: TRBD1; J: TRBJ1-1; V: TRBV6-1; length: 15; size: once; CDR3: CASSEGQTLNTEAFF; DNA: TGTGCCAGCAGTGAGGGACAGACCCTGAACACTGAAGCTTTCTTT
D: .; J: TRBJ1-5; V: TRBV28; length: 18; size: .; CDR3: CASSPTPGTVGQRQPQHF; DNA: TGTGCCAGCAGTCCAACCCCGGGGACCGTTGGGCAGCGTCAGCCCCAGCATTTT
D: .; J: TRBJ1-2; V: TRBV10-3; length: 12; size: .; CDR3: CAISDQVYGYTF; DNA: TGTGCCATCAGTGACCAGGTCTATGGCTACACCTTC
D: .; J: TRBJ1-4; V: TRBV19; length: 14; size: once; CDR3: CASRGAGANEKLFF; DNA: TGTGCCAGTAGAGGGGCAGGGGCTAATGAAAAACTGTTTTTT
D: .; J: TRBJ2-1; V: TRBV6-5; length: 14; size: .; CDR3: CASSYWDTSTEQFF; DNA: TGTGCCAGCAGTTACTGGGACACCTCCACTGAGCAGTTCTTC
D: .; J: TRBJ2-2; V: TRBV20-1; length: 13; size: .; CDR3: CSASQGYTGELFF; DNA: TGCAGTGCTAGTCAGGGGTACACCGGGGAGCTGTTTTTT
D: .; J: TRBJ1-1; V: TRBV10-1; length: 13; size: .; CDR3: CASSEHRSTEAFF; DNA: TGCGCCAGCAGTGAACATCGATCCACTGAAGCTTTCTTT
D: TRBD2; J: TRBJ2-4; V: TRBV28; length: 13; size: .; CDR3: CASSLGGKNIQYF; DNA: TGTGCCAGCAGTTTGGGGGGGAAAAACATTCAGTACTTC
D: .; J: TRBJ2-1; V: TRBV6-5; length: 10; size: .; CDR3: CASSYNEQFF; DNA: TGTGCCAGCAGTTACAATGAGCAGTTCTTC